Listed below are T cell receptor beta chains from one sample, sequenced in a study of shared clonotypes between healthy human individuals. Assay: immunoSEQ multiplex PCR; the TCRdb copy retains only in-frame clones and omits some. The sample holds about 2.3 million clones, about 92% seen once. Sequenced input: naive CD4+ T cells from PBMCs. These receptors were taken from a man aged 18-30 years in good health. Some clones in this sample may be carry-over from other donors' samples. Both conserved end residues are part of each CDR3. D genes are given only for firm matches. Size tells how often a clone was seen (once, few, many) or the class of an expanded clone, and some rows leave it out.

d_gene	v_gene	j_gene	abundance	CDR3aa	CDR3nt
-	TRBV6-5	TRBJ1-5	-	CASSSSGIWQPQHF	TGTGCCAGCAGTTCCTCAGGTATCTGGCAGCCCCAGCATTTT
TRBD2	TRBV5-1	TRBJ2-7	-	CASSPTGLAGVAQYF	TGCGCCAGCAGCCCAACGGGACTAGCGGGAGTTGCGCAGTACTTC
TRBD1	TRBV19	TRBJ1-1	-	CASSSSFDRVGTEAFF	TGTGCCAGTAGTTCTTCTTTCGACAGGGTGGGTACTGAAGCTTTCTTT
-	TRBV28	TRBJ2-5	once	CASQRRETQYF	TGTGCCAGCCAACGGCGAGAGACCCAGTACTTC
-	TRBV18	TRBJ2-7	-	CASSPGLNYEQYF	TGTGCCAGCTCACCGGGACTGAACTACGAGCAGTACTTC
TRBD1	TRBV5-1	TRBJ1-2	once	CASSLGGTGATYGYTF	TGCGCCAGCAGCTTGGGTGGGACAGGGGCGACCTATGGCTACACCTTC
-	TRBV6-1	TRBJ1-2	-	CASIVVAGGFDGYTF	TGTGCCAGCATCGTCGTTGCAGGAGGGTTCGATGGCTACACCTTC
-	TRBV30	TRBJ2-3	-	CAWSHGTDTQYF	TGTGCCTGGAGTCACGGCACAGATACGCAGTATTTT
TRBD1	TRBV27	TRBJ2-7	-	CASSFLGQGTYEQYF	TGTGCCAGCAGTTTCCTTGGACAGGGGACCTACGAGCAGTACTTC
TRBD1	TRBV28	TRBJ2-2	-	CASSLWDRDTGELFF	TGTGCCAGCAGTTTATGGGACAGGGATACCGGGGAGCTGTTTTTT
-	TRBV18	TRBJ1-1	-	CASSRGVGNTEAFF	TGTGCCAGCTCACGGGGGGTAGGGAACACTGAAGCTTTCTTT
-	TRBV9	TRBJ2-7	-	CASSVVANRFEQYF	TGTGCCAGCAGCGTAGTTGCAAATAGATTCGAGCAGTACTTC
TRBD1	TRBV4-3	TRBJ1-1	-	CASSQVRGGAGRTEAFF	TGCGCCAGCAGCCAAGTTAGAGGGGGCGCAGGACGGACTGAAGCTTTCTTT
-	TRBV21-1	TRBJ2-2	-	CASSKELAGYPGELFF	TGTGCCAGCAGCAAGGAGTTGGCAGGGTATCCGGGGGAGCTGTTTTTT
-	TRBV11-2	TRBJ1-2	-	CASSPGGREGYTF	TGTGCCAGCAGCCCCGGGGGGCGGGAGGGCTACACCTTC
TRBD1	TRBV29-1	TRBJ1-1	-	CSLDREFNEAFF	TGCAGCCTCGACAGGGAATTTAATGAAGCTTTCTTT
TRBD1	TRBV2	TRBJ2-5	-	CASNPHRGQETQYF	TGTGCCAGCAATCCACACAGGGGACAAGAGACCCAGTACTTC
-	TRBV11-2	TRBJ1-2	-	CASSYPFAGSGGYTF	TGTGCCAGCAGCTACCCCTTCGCGGGGTCCGGCGGCTACACCTTC
-	TRBV5-1	TRBJ1-2	-	CASSLDRAEGYTF	TGCGCCAGCAGCTTGGACAGGGCGGAGGGCTACACCTTC
TRBD1	TRBV10-2	TRBJ2-7	-	CASSEGQGVGQYF	TGCGCCAGCAGTGAAGGCCAGGGGGTCGGGCAGTACTTC
-	TRBV7-9	TRBJ1-1	-	CASSFNQGTTEAFF	TGTGCCAGCAGCTTCAATCAGGGAACCACTGAAGCTTTCTTT
-	TRBV10-2	TRBJ2-1	-	CASSRNNEQFF	TGCGCCAGCAGCCGGAACAATGAGCAGTTCTTC